These 3 T cell receptor beta chains were all obtained from the same sample, sequenced in a study of blood T cell repertoires in COVID-19. Here immunoSEQ multiplex PCR was the method, and the copy in TCRdb shows in-frame clones only, minus some. The sample holds about 61,000 clones, around 85% seen once. Sequences were obtained from peripheral blood. These receptors were collected from a woman aged 70-85 years with acute or convalescent COVID-19.

This clone was detected once. The CDR3: CASSDTRGMLDGYTF. The CDR3 DNA is TGTGCCAGCAGTGATACCAGGGGTATGCTTGATGGCTACACCTTC. The chain employs TRBV6-1 and TRBJ1-2; D is possibly TRBD1 (6 bases). This CDR3 contains 15 residues. The V gene lost 3 bases and the J gene lost 6 bases, with 17 bases spanning the gap. Per the germline V gene, CDR1 is MNHNS and CDR2 is SASEGT.

The chain uses TRBV5-1 and TRBJ2-7, with D maybe TRBD1 (5 bases). Between the trimmed V and J ends, which lost 0 bases and 2 bases, there was a span of 9 bases. CDR3 length: 14 residues. The germline V gene encodes CDR1 SGHRS and CDR2 YFSETQ. The CDR3 region is CASSLGQLTYEQYF. DNA of the CDR3: TGCGCCAGCAGCTTGGGACAGCTGACCTACGAGCAGTACTTC.

This clone was observed a few times. V is TRBV7-6 and J is TRBJ2-1; TRBD2 agrees at 10 bases. The junction had 6 bases not matched to a gene; V was cut back by 1 base and J by 9 bases. CDR3 size: 15 residues. The germline V gene encodes CDR1 SGHVS and CDR2 FNYEAQ. The CDR3 DNA follows: TGTGCCAGCAGCTTAGGAGCGGGGGGGCCTGCTGAGCAGTTCTTC. Protein: CASSLGAGGPAEQFF. Based on the CDR3 plus reference TRBV7-6 and TRBJ2-1, the full variable domain is GAGVSQSPRYKVTKRGQDVALRCDPISGHVSLYWYRQALGQGPEFLTYFNYEAQQDKSGLPNDRFSAERPEGSISTLTIQRTEQRDSAMYRCASSLGAGGPAEQFFGPGTRLTVL.